In its sample, the clone carrying this T cell receptor (beta chain) was seen once. The time point: pretreatment peripheral blood. V was trimmed by 6 bases and J by 4 bases, leaving 12 bases between them. The CDR3 loop spans 13 amino acids. CDR1 and CDR2 from the germline V gene are MNHNS and SASEGT. Libraries were prepared by immunoSEQ multiplex PCR; TCRdb keeps only in-frame clonotypes and omits some of them. The repertoire holds roughly 87,000 clones, with 89% as singletons. The sample comes from a study of PD-L1 blockade in urothelial cancer. Across the whole study: Blood analysis took place 3 weeks (second dose) and 6 weeks after treatment start.

The sequenced sample was PBMCs, obtained around atezolizumab (anti-PD-L1) treatment. The TCR sequence derives from a woman aged 80 or over with urothelial cancer. The chain has TRBV6-1 and TRBJ1-1; possible D gene TRBD1, 5 bases. The CDR3 coding sequence is TGTGCCAGCAGGTCCCCCGGGGGCACTGAAGCTTTCTTT. This encodes CASRSPGGTEAFF.